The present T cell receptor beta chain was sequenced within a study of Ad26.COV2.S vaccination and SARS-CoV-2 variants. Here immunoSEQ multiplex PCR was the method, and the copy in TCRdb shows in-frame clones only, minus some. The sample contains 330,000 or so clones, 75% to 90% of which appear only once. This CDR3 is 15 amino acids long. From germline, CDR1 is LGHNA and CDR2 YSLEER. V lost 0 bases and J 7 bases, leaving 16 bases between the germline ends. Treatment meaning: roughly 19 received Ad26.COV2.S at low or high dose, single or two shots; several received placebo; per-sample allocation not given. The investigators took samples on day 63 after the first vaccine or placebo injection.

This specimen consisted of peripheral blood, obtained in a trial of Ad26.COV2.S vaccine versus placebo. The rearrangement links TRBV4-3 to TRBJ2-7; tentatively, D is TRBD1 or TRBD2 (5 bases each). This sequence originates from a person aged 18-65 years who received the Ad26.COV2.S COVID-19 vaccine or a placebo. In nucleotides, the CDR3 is TGCGCCAGCAGCCAAGAGTTGGACATAGGACTGGAGCAGTACTTC. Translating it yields CASSQELDIGLEQYF.